This T cell receptor beta chain was documented in a study of Ad26.COV2.S vaccination and SARS-CoV-2 variants. The overall study: Within the COV1001 Ad26.COV2.S trial arm, the donor was enrolled. Dosing was one shot or two shots 56 days apart. Study findings and constraints: Substantial post-vaccination breadth of spike-specific CD8+ and CD4+ T cell responses was reported.

The table came from immunoSEQ multiplex PCR; TCRdb's copy has only in-frame clones and leaves some out. The sample lists around 300,000 clones, about 87% seen once, with 6.4% in the top ten. V was shortened by 4 bases and J by 1 base, with 13 bases between the two germline ends. The CDR3 sequence is 15 residues long. CDR1 and CDR2 from the germline V gene are MNHEY and SVGEGT. As to this clone: Its cognate antigen is unknown.

Treatment meaning: roughly 20 received Ad26.COV2.S at low or high dose, single or two shots; 5 received placebo; per-sample allocation not given. The investigators took samples on day 63 after the first vaccine or placebo injection. Vaccination employed an Ad26 vector expressing the Wuhan-strain SARS-CoV-2 spike. V usage is TRBV6-2 or TRBV6-3 and J usage is TRBJ2-5, with D perhaps matching TRBD1 or TRBD2 (5 bases each). This TCR was sampled from a person between 18 and 60 years old who received the Ad26.COV2.S COVID-19 vaccine or a placebo. Source: peripheral blood, taken in a trial of Ad26.COV2.S vaccine versus placebo. The CDR3 loop reads CASSFFSGTQETQYF. CDR3 bases: TGTGCCAGCAGTTTCTTCTCGGGGACCCAAGAGACCCAGTACTTC.